This is a list of T cell receptor beta chains from one sample in a study of prognosis after radiotherapy for stage I lung cancer. TCRdb analysed the multiplex PCR reads with MiXCR anew, one entry per CDR3 protein. Seen here are over 50,000 distinct CDR3 sequences, roughly 35% observed once, and the top ten hold about 9.2%. This specimen was PBMCs, taken before or after stereotactic body radiation therapy (not recorded which). The receptors were sampled from a donor aged 50 or older with non-small cell lung cancer. Both conserved end residues are part of each CDR3.

>TRBV5-1|TRBJ2-1
CASRQDLYNEQFF
>TRBV7-2|TRBJ2-6
CASSLVGGWAGANVLTF
>TRBV5-1|TRBJ2-1
CASSLAEVGNEQFF
>TRBV28|TRBJ2-7
CASSPGTYEQYF
>TRBV12-3/TRBV12-4|TRBJ1-1
CANTLRGKGWTEAFF
>TRBV20-1|TRBJ2-2
CSAPYRATGELFF
>TRBV3-1|TRBJ1-2
CASSLRTSRGVVRGYTF
>TRBV3-1|TRBJ2-5
CASSQAQGRETQYF
>TRBV9|TRBJ1-1
CASSVEGGGLGEAFF
>TRBV28|TRBJ1-5
CASKVGVTNQPQHF